The 14 T cell receptor beta chains below all came from one sample that was sequenced in a study of tissue T cells after allogeneic stem cell transplantation. Clones were read by immunoSEQ multiplex PCR, and TCRdb kept only the in-frame ones, dropping some. The sample lists approximately 6,200 clones; about 50% were seen once. The time point is: mouse harvest day 7 after allogeneic transplant. Tail vein injection delivered 10^7 T-cell-depleted bone marrow cells and 10^6 splenic CD5+ T cells. Input material: skin. The receptors originated from a female BALB/c mouse given C57BL/6 T cells with graft-versus-host disease after an allogeneic hematopoietic cell transplant.

On this clone: The genes and germline here are from mouse. The read terminates 1 residue ahead of where the CDR3 ends, so the germline J gene completes it. This chain connects TRBV16 to TRBJ2-1, with 8 positions matching TRBD2. Per germline, CDR1 SGHSA and CDR2 FRNQAP. The CDR3 totals 15 residues. Trimming took 1 base from V and 2 from J; bases not matched to a gene: 1. Partial CDR3 DNA: TGTGCAAGCAGCTTAGTTGGGGGGGACTATGCTGAGCAGTTC. This codes for CASSLVGGDYAEQF. The entire CDR3 is CASSLVGGDYAEQFF.

Details on this clone: Genes here carry mouse names. The read halts 1 residue ahead of the CDR3 end, with the missing end drawn from the germline J gene. The V and J genes are TRBV3 and TRBJ2-4; D gene uncertain. The CDR3 has 15 amino acids. Germline V gives CDR1 SNHLY, CDR2 FYNGKV (reference sequence). V lost 5 bases to trimming and J lost 0 bases, with 12 bases between them. The part of the CDR3 DNA that was read is TGTGCCAGCAGCATCGCCTCAGGTAGTCAAAACACCTTGTAC. Translating it yields CASSIASGSQNTLY. In full, the CDR3 is CASSIASGSQNTLYF.

This clone was picked up one time. Gene names are mouse gene names. Other DNA variants within this sample encode the same CDR3. The sequenced part of the CDR3 DNA is TGTGCCAGCAGCCGACAGGGGAACTCCGACTACACC. It codes for CASSRQGNSDYT. The full-length CDR3 reads as CASSRQGNSDYTF. This sequence joins TRBV3 and TRBJ1-2; 8 bases are shared with TRBD1. The DNA ends 1 residue before the CDR3 does, and the rest of the CDR3 is filled in from the germline J gene. V lost 5 bases and J lost 2; bases outside the gene matches: 1. This CDR3 is 13 amino acids long. Germline-derived CDR1 and CDR2 are SNHLY and FYNGKV (reference sequence). Together with reference TRBV3 and TRBJ1-2, the CDR3 gives the full variable domain: GPKVLQIPSHQIIDMGQMVTLNCDPVSNHLYFYWYKQILGQQMEFLVNFYNGKVMEKSKLFKDQFSVERPDGSYFTLKIQPTALEDSAVYFCASSRQGNSDYTFGSGTRLLVI.

To note about this clone: Genes here carry mouse names. The read terminates 1 residue ahead of where the CDR3 ends, so the germline J gene completes it. The V gene is TRBV23, the J gene TRBJ1-1; TRBD1 is the table's D call and was not checked against the DNA. Germline assignment: CDR1 KGHTA and CDR2 FQNQQP. The CDR3 sequence is 13 residues long. Incomplete CDR3 DNA: TGCTCCAGCAGGGGACAGGGAAACACAGAAGTCTTC. This sequence encodes CSSRGQGNTEVF. The whole CDR3 region reads CSSRGQGNTEVFF.

As for this clone: Germline and genes here are mouse. CDR3 protein: CASSRLGEAEQFF. CDR3 DNA, as far as it was read: TGTGCCAGCAGCCGACTGGGGGAGGCTGAGCAGTTC. This chain uses TRBV15 with TRBJ2-1; 9 bases fit TRBD2. The read halts 1 residue ahead of the CDR3 end, with the missing end drawn from the germline J gene. Germline V gene data show CDR1 as SGHND and CDR2 as FRSKSL. The V segment lost 6 bases and the J segment 7 bases; nucleotides outside the gene matches: 4. The CDR3 loop spans 13 amino acids.

This clone was counted a few times. Gene names follow the mouse nomenclature. The read terminates 1 residue ahead of where the CDR3 ends, so the germline J gene completes it. Distinct nucleotide sequences in the sample also encode this CDR3. The chain couples TRBV16 to TRBJ2-3; D is uncertain. This CDR3 has 13 amino acids. Germline V gives CDR1 SGHSA, CDR2 FRNQAP. V lost 1 base and J 1 base, leaving 3 bases between the germline ends. The CDR3: CASSLGGAETLYF. Partial CDR3 DNA: TGTGCAAGCAGCTTAGGTGGTGCAGAAACGCTGTAT.

In regard to this clone: Gene names follow the mouse nomenclature. The observed sequence ends 1 residue before the CDR3 terminus, with the missing tail filled in from the germline J gene. This chain connects TRBV19 to TRBJ2-3; 7 bases fit TRBD2. Germline trimming cut 2 bases from V and 0 bases from J; bases unmatched to any gene: 3. Per germline, CDR1 FNHDT and CDR2 SITEND (reference sequence). The CDR3 runs 15 residues. The CDR3: CASSIWGTSAETLYF. CDR3 DNA (partial): TGTGCCAGCAGTATCTGGGGGACTAGTGCAGAAACGCTGTAT.

This clone was counted once. Here the gene names and germline are mouse. The read stops 1 residue short of the end of the CDR3; the missing end is completed from the germline J gene. This chain links TRBV16 with TRBJ2-4; D perhaps matches TRBD1 (6 bases). Germline lookup yields CDR1 SGHSA and CDR2 FRNQAP. The V and J ends lost 0 bases and 3 bases respectively, with 10 bases between them. The CDR3 is 15 amino acids. The CDR3 loop is CASSLDQGWQNTLYF. Incomplete CDR3 DNA: TGTGCAAGCAGCTTAGATCAGGGGTGGCAAAACACCTTGTAC.

This clone was observed a handful of times. All gene names here are mouse names. Read sequence stops 1 residue before the CDR3 end, and the germline J gene provides the missing end. The chain carries TRBV16 and TRBJ2-4; the match to TRBD2 covers 10 bases. This CDR3 is 17 amino acids long. Germline CDR1 is SGHSA and CDR2 is FRNQAP. V was pared by 3 bases and J by 0 bases, with 6 bases of the junction left unmatched. The CDR3 reads CASSLRLGGPSQNTLYF. The part of the CDR3 DNA that was read is TGTGCAAGCAGCTTGAGACTGGGGGGCCCTAGTCAAAACACCTTGTAC.

This clone has only one observation. Gene names are the mouse ones. The CDR3 end is not reached by the read, which stops 1 residue before it; the germline J gene fills it in. This sequence joins TRBV16 and TRBJ2-7, with TRBD2 matching 8 bases. Unmatched junction bases numbered 4, after V lost 0 bases and J lost 3 bases. Germline CDR1 SGHSA, CDR2 FRNQAP. CDR3 length equals 15 residues. The CDR3 DNA, read in part, is TGTGCAAGCAGCTTAGAGCACTGGGGGAACTATGAACAGTAC. As protein: CASSLEHWGNYEQY. The entire CDR3 protein reads CASSLEHWGNYEQYF. The entire variable domain, with the rest obtained from reference TRBV16 and TRBJ2-7, is as follows: NAGVIQTPRHKVTGKGQEATLWCEPISGHSAVFWYRQTIVQGLEFLTYFRNQAPIDDSGMPKERFSAQMPNQSHSTLKIQSTQPQDSAVYLCASSLEHWGNYEQYFGPGTRLTVL.

This clone was observed a handful of times. Gene and germline names: mouse. Sequencing ends 1 residue short of the CDR3 end; the germline J gene provides the rest. The rearrangement uses TRBV31 and TRBJ2-3, with TRBD1 as a possible D gene (5 bases). V gave up 3 bases and J gave up 3 bases, with 7 bases separating them. Germline V gene lookup returns CDR1 GKSSPN and CDR2 SITVG. The CDR3 is made up of 12 amino acids. The CDR3 sequence: CAWRTAAETLYF. CDR3 DNA (partial): TGTGCCTGGAGGACAGCAGCAGAAACGCTGTAT.

As concerns this clone: These gene names are mouse names. The CDR3 end falls 1 residue outside the read, so it is completed with the germline J gene. The V and J genes are TRBV12-1 and TRBJ2-3; TRBD2 matches at 10 bases. Germline lookup yields CDR1 SGHSN and CDR2 HYEKVE. This CDR3 contains 17 residues. The trim removed 2 bases at V and 0 bases at J, leaving 7 bases unmatched. CDR3 region: CASSPRLGGASAETLYF. The CDR3 bases that were read are TGTGCCAGCTCTCCCCGACTGGGGGGCGCGAGTGCAGAAACGCTGTAT.

Concerning this clone: Gene labels here are mouse ones. The CDR3 DNA, read in part, is TGTGCCAGCAGTGAAAGGGGGGGCCCTTATGAACAGTAC. It encodes CASSERGGPYEQY. The CDR3 in full is CASSERGGPYEQYF. V is TRBV13-1 and J is TRBJ2-7; 8 bases match TRBD2. The read terminates 1 residue ahead of where the CDR3 ends, so the germline J gene completes it. This CDR3 spans 14 amino acids. With 2 bases clipped from V and 4 bases from J, the junction kept 5 bases outside the gene matches. Germline assignment: CDR1 NSHNY and CDR2 SYGAGN.

There are a few counts of this clone. The germline and genes are mouse ones. The read stops 1 residue short of the end of the CDR3; the missing end is completed from the germline J gene. The chain joins TRBV26 to TRBJ2-1, with 10 positions matching TRBD1. This CDR3 is built from 14 residues. Germline V CDR1 and CDR2: KGHPV, FQNQEV (reference sequence). V trimming: 4 bases; J trimming: 7 bases; junction bases outside the gene matches: 4. The covered CDR3 bases are TGTGCCAGCAGTCCGGGACAGGGGTGGGCTGAGCAGTTC. It is translated as CASSPGQGWAEQF. The full CDR3 protein reads CASSPGQGWAEQFF.